These T cell receptor beta chains were read from a single sample in a study of blood T cell repertoires in COVID-19. TCRdb's table, derived via immunoSEQ multiplex PCR, lists solely in-frame clones and lacks some. The repertoire holds 310,000 or so clones, with nearly 90% as singletons. Sequencing used PBMCs or T cells enriched from blood (not recorded which). These receptor sequences come from a woman aged 30 to 39 who had recovered from COVID-19. The CDR3 runs from the conserved cysteine through the conserved F or W. The D gene is left open where the match is weak. Rows may omit the clone size; those that give it use once, few, many or a size class.

V,size,D,J,CDR3,DNA
TRBV28,NA,NA,TRBJ1-1,CASRREEFTEAFF,TGTGCCAGCCGACGGGAGGAATTTACTGAAGCTTTCTTT
TRBV11-2,NA,NA,TRBJ2-5,CASSLPSRQTQYF,TGTGCCAGCAGCTTGCCTAGCCGGCAGACCCAGTACTTC
TRBV18,NA,NA,TRBJ1-1,CASSDSGENTEAFF,TGTGCCAGCTCAGATTCCGGGGAGAACACTGAAGCTTTCTTT
TRBV5-1,NA,NA,TRBJ2-3,CASSLDRETDTQYF,TGCGCCAGCAGCTTGGACAGGGAGACAGATACGCAGTATTTT
TRBV27,NA,TRBD1,TRBJ1-2,CASSLSRGTGENYGYTF,TGTGCCAGCAGTTTATCGAGAGGGACAGGGGAAAACTATGGCTACACCTTC
TRBV4-2,NA,TRBD2,TRBJ2-3,CASSLLSGGITTDTQYF,TGTGCCAGCAGCCTCTTGTCCGGGGGGATCACCACAGATACGCAGTATTTT
TRBV29-1,NA,TRBD1,TRBJ1-2,CSVVGQGYGYTF,TGCAGCGTGGTGGGACAGGGCTATGGCTACACCTTC
TRBV6-5,NA,NA,TRBJ1-5,CASSSKNQPQHF,TGTGCCAGCAGCTCTAAGAATCAGCCCCAGCATTTT
TRBV4-3,NA,TRBD1,TRBJ1-2,CASSQGVFRTGAEYGYTF,TGCGCCAGCAGCCAAGGGGTTTTTCGTACAGGGGCAGAGTATGGCTACACCTTC
TRBV29-1,NA,NA,TRBJ2-3,CSVGRGPHDTQYF,TGCAGCGTTGGGAGGGGCCCCCACGATACGCAGTATTTT
TRBV6-5,NA,NA,TRBJ1-1,CASRARLNTEAFF,TGTGCCAGCAGGGCGAGGTTAAACACTGAAGCTTTCTTT
TRBV3-1/TRBV3-2,NA,NA,TRBJ1-5,CASSLRQVQPQHF,TGTGCCAGCAGCCTGAGACAGGTCCAGCCCCAGCATTTT
TRBV2,few,NA,TRBJ1-6,CASRDSYSPLHF,TGTGCCAGCAGGGACAGTTATTCACCCCTCCACTTT
TRBV7-2,NA,TRBD1,TRBJ1-1,CASSSADRGYEAFF,TGTGCCAGCAGCTCCGCCGACAGGGGCTACGAAGCTTTCTTT
TRBV11-2,NA,TRBD1,TRBJ1-3,CASSPQGATGNTIYF,TGTGCCAGCAGCCCTCAGGGGGCAACAGGAAACACCATATATTTT
TRBV5-6,NA,TRBD1,TRBJ1-1,CASSIGQALAFF,TGTGCCAGCAGCATTGGACAGGCCCTCGCTTTCTTT
TRBV7-9,NA,TRBD1,TRBJ2-1,CASRGTGAAPEQFF,TGTGCCAGCAGGGGGACAGGGGCAGCCCCTGAGCAGTTCTTC
TRBV5-1,NA,NA,TRBJ2-7,CASSLTPGIHEQYF,TGCGCCAGCAGCTTAACTCCAGGGATCCACGAGCAGTACTTC
TRBV7-8,NA,TRBD1,TRBJ1-6,CASRSTRQGGSPLHF,TGTGCCAGCAGAAGCACCAGACAGGGCGGGTCACCCCTCCACTTT